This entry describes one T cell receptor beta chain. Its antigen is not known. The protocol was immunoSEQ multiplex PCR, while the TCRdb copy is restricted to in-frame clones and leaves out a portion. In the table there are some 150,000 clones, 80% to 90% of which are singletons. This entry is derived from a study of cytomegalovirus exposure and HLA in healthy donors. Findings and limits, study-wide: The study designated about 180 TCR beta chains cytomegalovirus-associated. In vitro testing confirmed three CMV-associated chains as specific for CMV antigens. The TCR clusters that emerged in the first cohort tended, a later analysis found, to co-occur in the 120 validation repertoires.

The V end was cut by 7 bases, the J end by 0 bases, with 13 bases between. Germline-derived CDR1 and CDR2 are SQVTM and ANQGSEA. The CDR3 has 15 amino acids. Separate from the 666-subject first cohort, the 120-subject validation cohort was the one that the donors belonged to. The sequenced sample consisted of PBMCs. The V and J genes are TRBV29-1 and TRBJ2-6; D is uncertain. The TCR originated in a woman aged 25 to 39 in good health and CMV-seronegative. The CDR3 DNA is TGCAGCGCCCGTCACACCGACTCTGGGGCCAACGTCCTGACTTTC. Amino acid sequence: CSARHTDSGANVLTF.